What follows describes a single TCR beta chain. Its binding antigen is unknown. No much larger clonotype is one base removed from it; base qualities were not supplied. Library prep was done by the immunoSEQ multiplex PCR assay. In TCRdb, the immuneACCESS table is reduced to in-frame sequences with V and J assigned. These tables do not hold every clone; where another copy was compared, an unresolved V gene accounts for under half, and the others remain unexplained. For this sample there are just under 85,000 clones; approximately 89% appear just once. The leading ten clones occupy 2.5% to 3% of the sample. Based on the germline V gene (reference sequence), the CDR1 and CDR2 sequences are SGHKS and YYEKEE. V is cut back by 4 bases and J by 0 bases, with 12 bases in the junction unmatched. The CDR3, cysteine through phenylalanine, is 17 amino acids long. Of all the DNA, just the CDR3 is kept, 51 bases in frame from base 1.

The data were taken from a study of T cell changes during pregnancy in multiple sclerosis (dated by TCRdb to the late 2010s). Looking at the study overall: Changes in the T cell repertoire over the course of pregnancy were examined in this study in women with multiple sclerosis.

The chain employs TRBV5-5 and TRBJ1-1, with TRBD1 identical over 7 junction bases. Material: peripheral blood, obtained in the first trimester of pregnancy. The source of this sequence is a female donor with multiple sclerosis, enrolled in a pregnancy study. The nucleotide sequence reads TGTGCCAGCAGCGGGGACAGAGCACGTTTAATGAACACTGAAGCTTTCTTT. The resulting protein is CASSGDRARLMNTEAFF.